The text below deals with one T cell receptor (beta chain). The antigen is not known. With molecular barcodes, quantitative 5'-RACE was used to make the TCR beta libraries. MiXCR, applied by TCRdb to the 5' RACE reads, yields one record per CDR3 protein. The sample holds 200,000 or so distinct CDR3 sequences, over 15% seen once. This sample was included in a study of CD8 T cells in ankylosing spondylitis. Overall study results and limits: Significant enrichment of disease-linked clones was reportedly seen in matched ankylosing spondylitis synovial fluid. Disease-associated clones were CD8+ and fairly uncommon in peripheral blood. For ankylosing spondylitis blood, a TCR beta motif of fewer than 10 highly homologous variants appeared characteristic.

The CDR3 is made up of 16 amino acids. Trimming shortened V by 4 bases and J by 1 base, and 15 bases separated the two germline ends. CDR1 is MGHDK and CDR2 is SYGVNS in the germline V gene. The V gene is TRBV25-1, the J gene TRBJ2-3, with D uncertain. This clonotype was obtained from a male donor aged 5 to 29 with ankylosing spondylitis or in good health (not recorded which). Sequencing was performed on blood, either unsorted or a sorted T cell fraction (not recorded which). DNA for the CDR3: TGTGCCAGCAGTGTTGATGTAGCTTTCGGCACAGATACGCAGTATTTT. Translated: CASSVDVAFGTDTQYF.